The entry that follows covers one TCR beta chain sequence. Its antigen remains unidentified. Germline assignment: CDR1 SNHLY and CDR2 FYNNEI. The germline V and J ends were trimmed by 4 bases and 0 bases, with 6 bases remaining between them. The CDR3 covers 13 residues. The sample is drawn from a study of PD-L1 blockade in urothelial cancer. About the study: Male sex and bladder-origin urothelial cancer were recorded for twenty-five of 29 patients. Blood samples had a median of approximately 140,000 T cells, 83,000 or so unique TCRs, and clonality approximately 0.08.

Study outcomes and limitations: Durable benefit accompanied greater 3-week expansion of tumor-associated blood clones.

Between 1 and 8 samples per patient were obtained, pretreatment and on-treatment. The protocol was immunoSEQ multiplex PCR, while the TCRdb copy is restricted to in-frame clones and leaves out a portion. The data show roughly 62,000 clones, roughly four fifths seen once. This material consisted of PBMCs, taken around atezolizumab (anti-PD-L1) treatment. The chain has TRBV2 and TRBJ1-1; unclear D gene. This receptor was obtained from a man between 65 and 80 years old with urothelial cancer. This chain's CDR3 is CASSGDVNTEAFF. The CDR3 DNA is TGTGCCAGCAGTGGCGATGTGAACACTGAAGCTTTCTTT.